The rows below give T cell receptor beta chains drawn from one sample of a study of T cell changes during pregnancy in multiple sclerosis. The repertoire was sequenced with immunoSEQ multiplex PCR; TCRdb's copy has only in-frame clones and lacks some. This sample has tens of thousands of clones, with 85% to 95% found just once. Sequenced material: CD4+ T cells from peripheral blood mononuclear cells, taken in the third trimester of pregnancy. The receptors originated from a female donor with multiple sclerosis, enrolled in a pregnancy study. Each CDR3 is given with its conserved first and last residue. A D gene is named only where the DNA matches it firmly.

CASSGSGGYEQYF TGTGCCAGCAGTGGTTCCGGGGGCTACGAGCAGTACTTC TRBJ2-7 TRBV6-1 -
CASSGGTVPYGYTF TGTGCCAGCAGCGGCGGGACAGTTCCCTATGGCTACACCTTC TRBJ1-2 TRBV9 TRBD1
CASRPGTGGIGYGYTF TGTGCCAGCAGACCCGGGACAGGGGGCATAGGGTATGGCTACACCTTC TRBJ1-2 TRBV7-9 TRBD1
CASSRSPGQGNYEQYF TGTGCCAGCTCACGCTCACCGGGACAGGGGAACTACGAGCAGTACTTC TRBJ2-7 TRBV18 TRBD1
CASSSLGGGGVYEQYF TGCGCCAGCAGCTCGTTGGGGGGTGGCGGAGTCTACGAGCAGTACTTC TRBJ2-7 TRBV5-1 -
CASSGQGGVGQPQHF TGTGCCAGCAGTGGACAGGGAGGCGTAGGTCAGCCCCAGCATTTT TRBJ1-5 TRBV2 TRBD1
CASSLVVPSAANTGELFF TGTGCCAGCAGCTTGGTTGTCCCGTCAGCGGCGAACACCGGGGAGCTGTTTTTT TRBJ2-2 TRBV7-3 -
CASSIDPGQTAVNTEAFF TGTGCCAGTAGTATAGATCCAGGCCAAACCGCAGTGAACACTGAAGCTTTCTTT TRBJ1-1 TRBV19 -
CASILKPAHGYTF TGTGCCAGCATCTTGAAGCCCGCCCATGGCTACACCTTC TRBJ1-2 TRBV6-1 -
CASSLKVRSYGYTF TGTGCCAGCAGCTTAAAAGTGAGGAGCTATGGCTACACCTTC TRBJ1-2 TRBV7-8 -
CSATDRVKAFF TGCAGTGCAACGGACAGGGTAAAAGCTTTCTTT TRBJ1-1 TRBV20-1 TRBD1
CASSLGFQKAEAFF TGTGCCAGCAGCTTGGGGTTTCAGAAAGCTGAAGCTTTCTTT TRBJ1-1 TRBV5-4 -
CASSPRNAGGDSPLHF TGTGCCAGCAGCCCCAGAAACGCAGGAGGCGATTCACCCCTCCACTTT TRBJ1-6 TRBV7-9 -
CASRGSVGVQYEQYF TGTGCCAGCAGAGGATCGGTAGGGGTACAATACGAGCAGTACTTC TRBJ2-7 TRBV2 -
CASSPNAGALQETQYF TGCGCCAGCAGCCCGAACGCAGGGGCCCTCCAAGAGACCCAGTACTTC TRBJ2-5 TRBV5-1 -
CSASRGTQYF TGCAGTGCTAGTCGCGGGACCCAGTACTTC TRBJ2-5 TRBV20-1 -
CASSIYSPTGELFF TGTGCCAGTAGTATATATAGCCCCACCGGGGAGCTGTTTTTT TRBJ2-2 TRBV19 -
CASSEVRGGLADTQYF TGCGCCAGCAGTGAGGTGCGGGGGGGCCTTGCAGATACGCAGTATTTT TRBJ2-3 TRBV10-1 TRBD2
CASSLVPRGNYGYTF TGTGCCAGCAGCTTAGTCCCCCGGGGAAACTATGGCTACACCTTC TRBJ1-2 TRBV11-2 -
CASSRAGTDTEAFF TGCGCCAGCAGTAGGGCGGGGACAGACACTGAAGCTTTCTTT TRBJ1-1 TRBV10-2 TRBD1
CASSVGGQNEQFF TGTGCCAGCAGCGTAGGGGGCCAAAATGAGCAGTTCTTC TRBJ2-1 TRBV9 -
CASSEQGPRQETQYF TGTGCCAGCAGCGAACAGGGGCCTCGCCAAGAGACCCAGTACTTC TRBJ2-5 TRBV13 TRBD1
CATRGSRGNTIYF TGTGCCACCCGGGGGTCGCGCGGAAACACCATATATTTT TRBJ1-3 TRBV5-8 -
CASREQDSSPQHF TGTGCCAGCAGAGAACAGGACTCTTCGCCCCAGCATTTT TRBJ1-5 TRBV6-1 -
CASSQPTTGTIGYTF TGCGCCAGCAGCCAGCCTACAACGGGAACAATCGGCTACACCTTC TRBJ1-2 TRBV4-1 -
CASSLGQGPLTGNTIYF TGTGCCAGCAGCTTAGGACAGGGGCCTCTTACTGGAAACACCATATATTTT TRBJ1-3 TRBV7-2 TRBD1
CASSFLDRHNTEAFF TGCGCCAGCAGCTTCCTGGACAGGCACAACACTGAAGCTTTCTTT TRBJ1-1 TRBV5-1 TRBD1
CASSIRSSAGGYEQYF TGTGCCAGTAGTATACGGTCTTCAGCAGGGGGGTACGAGCAGTACTTC TRBJ2-7 TRBV19 -
CASSPTGENGYTF TGTGCCAGCTCACCAACAGGGGAGAATGGCTACACCTTC TRBJ1-2 TRBV18 TRBD1
CASSAPLAGGGNEQFF TGTGCCAGCAGCGCCCCACTAGCGGGGGGAGGCAATGAGCAGTTCTTC TRBJ2-1 TRBV9 TRBD2
CASSLHGEVPSDGYTF TGTGCCAGCAGTTTACACGGGGAGGTGCCAAGCGACGGCTACACCTTC TRBJ1-2 TRBV27 -
CASSLTPGQGGGYTF TGTGCCAGCAGCTTAACACCGGGACAGGGCGGAGGCTACACCTTC TRBJ1-2 TRBV7-9 TRBD1
CAIRLDRGHYNEQFF TGTGCCATCAGACTAGACAGGGGACACTACAATGAGCAGTTCTTC TRBJ2-1 TRBV10-3 TRBD1
CASSRDSNEKLFF TGTGCCAGCTCACGGGACAGTAATGAAAAACTGTTTTTT TRBJ1-4 TRBV18 TRBD1
CASSLGTSSNTGELFF TGTGCCAGCAGCTTAGGGACTAGCTCGAACACCGGGGAGCTGTTTTTT TRBJ2-2 TRBV5-5 TRBD2
CASSLVVWTSGFQETQYF TGCGCCAGCAGCTTGGTAGTTTGGACTAGCGGGTTTCAAGAGACCCAGTACTTC TRBJ2-5 TRBV5-1 TRBD2
CASSGEYNTEAFF TGTGCCAGCAGTGGGGAGTACAACACTGAAGCTTTCTTT TRBJ1-1 TRBV6-1 -
CASSLGSGYEQYF TGCGCCAGCAGCTTGGGGTCCGGGTACGAGCAGTACTTC TRBJ2-7 TRBV5-1 -
CASNPPSTDTQYF TGTGCCAGCAATCCCCCTAGCACAGATACGCAGTATTTT TRBJ2-3 TRBV6-1 -